This TCR beta chain was documented in a study of control samples from healthy donors and cancer patients. Produced via immunoSEQ multiplex PCR; TCRdb's table is partial and in-frame only. The sample carries 150,000 or so clones, about 90% recorded once. This CDR3 spans 12 amino acids. Trimming removed 8 bases at V and 0 bases at J, with 8 bases between. The germline gives CDR1 SNHLY, CDR2 FYNNEI. The gene calls are TRBV2 and TRBJ2-7; D may correspond to TRBD1 or TRBD2 (6 bases each). The clonotype comes from a woman aged 25 to 39 in good health. Sequenced input: blood. CDR3 nucleotide sequence: TGTGCCAGCGGGGGGCCCTCCTACGAGCAGTACTTC. Its translation: CASGGPSYEQYF.